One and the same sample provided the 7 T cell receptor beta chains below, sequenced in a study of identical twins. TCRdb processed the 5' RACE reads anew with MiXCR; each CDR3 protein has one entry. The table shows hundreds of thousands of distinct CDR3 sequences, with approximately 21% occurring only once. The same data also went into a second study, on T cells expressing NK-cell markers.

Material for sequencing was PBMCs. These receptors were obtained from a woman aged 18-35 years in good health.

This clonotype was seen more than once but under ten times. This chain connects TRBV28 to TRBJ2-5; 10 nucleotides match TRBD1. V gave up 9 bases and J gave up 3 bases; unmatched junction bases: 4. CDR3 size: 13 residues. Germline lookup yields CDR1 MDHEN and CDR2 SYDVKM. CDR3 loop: CASAGTGEETQYF. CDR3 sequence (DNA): TGTGCCAGTGCCGGGACAGGGGAAGAGACCCAGTACTTC.

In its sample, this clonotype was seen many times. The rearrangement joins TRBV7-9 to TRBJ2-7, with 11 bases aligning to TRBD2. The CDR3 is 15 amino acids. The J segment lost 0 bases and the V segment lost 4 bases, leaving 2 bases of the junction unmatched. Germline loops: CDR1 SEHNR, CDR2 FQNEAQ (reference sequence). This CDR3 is CASSSLAGGSYEQYF. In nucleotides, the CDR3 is TGTGCCAGCAGCTCCCTAGCGGGGGGCTCCTACGAGCAGTACTTC.

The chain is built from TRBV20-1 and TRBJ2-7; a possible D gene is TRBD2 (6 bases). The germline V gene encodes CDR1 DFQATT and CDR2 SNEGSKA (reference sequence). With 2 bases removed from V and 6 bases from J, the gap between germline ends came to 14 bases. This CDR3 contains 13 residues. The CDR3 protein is CSARFGGAGEQYF. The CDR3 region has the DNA TGCAGTGCTAGATTTGGGGGAGCGGGCGAGCAGTACTTC.

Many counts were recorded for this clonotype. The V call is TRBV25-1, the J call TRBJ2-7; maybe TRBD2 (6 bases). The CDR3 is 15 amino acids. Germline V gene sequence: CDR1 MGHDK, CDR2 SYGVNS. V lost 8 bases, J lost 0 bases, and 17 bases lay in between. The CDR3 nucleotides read TGTGCCAGCTCCCTACCAGGACTACCCTCCTACGAGCAGTACTTC. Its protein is CASSLPGLPSYEQYF.

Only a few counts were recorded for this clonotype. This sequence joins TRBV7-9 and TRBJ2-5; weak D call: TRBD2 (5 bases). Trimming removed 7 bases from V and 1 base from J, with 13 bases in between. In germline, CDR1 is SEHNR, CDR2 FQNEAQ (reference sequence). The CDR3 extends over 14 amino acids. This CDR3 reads CASTTRVGQETQYF. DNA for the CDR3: TGTGCCAGCACCACTAGGGTGGGCCAAGAGACCCAGTACTTC.

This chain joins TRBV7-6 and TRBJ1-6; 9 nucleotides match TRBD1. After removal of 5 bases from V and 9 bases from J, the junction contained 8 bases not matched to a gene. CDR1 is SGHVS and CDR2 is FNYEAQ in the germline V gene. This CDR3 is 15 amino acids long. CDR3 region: CASSLGQGNSSPLHF. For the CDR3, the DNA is TGTGCCAGCAGCCTAGGACAGGGGAATTCTTCACCCCTCCACTTT.

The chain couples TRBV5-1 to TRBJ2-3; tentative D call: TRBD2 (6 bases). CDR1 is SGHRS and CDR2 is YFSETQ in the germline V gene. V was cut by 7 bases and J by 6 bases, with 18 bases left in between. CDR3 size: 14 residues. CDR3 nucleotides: TGCGCCAGCGCTCTTGGGGACTCTGGGGATACGCAGTATTTT. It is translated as CASALGDSGDTQYF.